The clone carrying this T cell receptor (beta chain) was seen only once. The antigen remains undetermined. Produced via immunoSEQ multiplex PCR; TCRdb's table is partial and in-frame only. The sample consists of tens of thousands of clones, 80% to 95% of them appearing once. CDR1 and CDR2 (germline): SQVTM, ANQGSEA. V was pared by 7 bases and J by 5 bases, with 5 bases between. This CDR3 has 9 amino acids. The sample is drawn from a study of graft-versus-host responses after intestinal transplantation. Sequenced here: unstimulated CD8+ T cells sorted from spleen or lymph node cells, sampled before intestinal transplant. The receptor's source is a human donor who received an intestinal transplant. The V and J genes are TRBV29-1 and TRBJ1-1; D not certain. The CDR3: CSDSTEAFF. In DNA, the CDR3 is TGCAGCGATTCTACTGAAGCTTTCTTT.